The present TCR beta chain was sequenced within a study of blood T cell repertoires in COVID-19. In the original processing: Amplified reference gene primers provided the basis for estimating nucleated cell counts. Here immunoSEQ multiplex PCR was the method, and the copy in TCRdb shows in-frame clones only, minus some. Clone size and the V and J calls come from that table; the DNA yielded D and trimming. The sample includes about 90,000 clones, about 80% of them seen just once. A word on this clone: Given a much more abundant clone one base away, this may be a read error.

The source of this sequence is a woman aged 70-85 years with acute or convalescent COVID-19. Sequencing was done on a sample of peripheral blood.

CDR3 DNA: TGTGCCAGCAGCTTGGGACAGGGGAGCAATCAGCCCCAGCATTTT. This codes for CASSLGQGSNQPQHF. This sequence joins TRBV5-5 and TRBJ1-5; 8 bases map to TRBD1. This CDR3 is 15 amino acids long. Germline V gene data show CDR1 as SGHKS and CDR2 as YYEKEE (reference sequence). V gave up 0 bases and J gave up 1 base; unmatched junction bases: 0.